These T cell receptor beta chains were read from a single sample in a study of a mutant IDH1 vaccine in newly diagnosed glioma. Their antigens remain unidentified. TCRdb's table, derived via immunoSEQ multiplex PCR, lists solely in-frame clones and lacks some. The sample includes approximately 50,000 clones, approximately 80% of them seen just once. The source was PBMCs, collected from a glioma patient whose treatment included an IDH1 peptide vaccine. Source of these receptors: a woman aged 40 to 50 with glioma. Some clones in this sample may be carry-over from other donors' samples. Both conserved end residues are part of each CDR3. D genes are given only for firm matches. Clone size appears in some rows only: once, few, many, or a class for an expanded clone.

NA	TRBV7-2	TRBJ2-2	TRBD1	TGTGCCAGCAGCTCCTCTTGGACAGGGAGGACCGGGGAGCTGTTTTTT	CASSSSWTGRTGELFF
NA	TRBV7-2	TRBJ1-6	NA	TGTGCCAGCAGCCCGGGGACATCTAATTCACCCCTCCACTTT	CASSPGTSNSPLHF
few	TRBV6-1	TRBJ1-4	NA	TGTGCCAGCAGTGAACTCCCTGGAGGATCTAATGAAAAACTGTTTTTT	CASSELPGGSNEKLFF
NA	TRBV4-3	TRBJ1-6	TRBD1	TGCGCCAGCAGCCAAGGTCCGGGACAGGGGTCGTCTAATTCACCCCTCCACTTT	CASSQGPGQGSSNSPLHF
NA	TRBV5-4	TRBJ2-3	TRBD2	TGTGCCAGCAGCCTCGATCCTAGCGGGTCCAACACAGATACGCAGTATTTT	CASSLDPSGSNTDTQYF
NA	TRBV27	TRBJ1-2	NA	TGTGCCAGCCATCCAACGGGGGCAAACTATGGCTACACCTTC	CASHPTGANYGYTF
NA	TRBV5-1	TRBJ1-2	NA	TGCGCCAGCAGCTTAGCCGGGGGATTCCATGGCTACACCTTC	CASSLAGGFHGYTF
NA	TRBV28	TRBJ1-5	NA	TGTGCCAGCTCGCCGGAGGGCAATCAGCCCCAGCATTTT	CASSPEGNQPQHF
NA	TRBV2	TRBJ2-7	TRBD2	TGTGCCAGCACCCTACCTACTAGCGGGGGCGCCACAACCCCCTACGAGCAGTACTTC	CASTLPTSGGATTPYEQYF
once	TRBV6-1	TRBJ2-5	TRBD2	TGTGCCAGCAGTGGGGAGGGATACCAAGAGACCCAGTACTTC	CASSGEGYQETQYF
NA	TRBV6-5	TRBJ1-2	NA	TGTGCCAGCGGTCAGGTGGTAGACTATGGCTACACCTTC	CASGQVVDYGYTF
NA	TRBV7-2	TRBJ1-2	NA	TGTGCCAGCCCGCCCCCCAGCAGGGTAGGGTATGGCTACACCTTC	CASPPPSRVGYGYTF
NA	TRBV4-1	TRBJ1-2	TRBD1	TGCGCCAGCAGCAAGGACAGGGTGGAATCAGAAGGCTACACCTTC	CASSKDRVESEGYTF
once	TRBV9	TRBJ2-7	TRBD2	TGTGCCAGCAGCCCGACTAGCGGCTACGAGCAGTACTTC	CASSPTSGYEQYF
NA	TRBV6-1	TRBJ1-5	NA	TGTGCCAGCAGTGATAATAGCAATCAGCCCCAGCATTTT	CASSDNSNQPQHF
NA	TRBV2	TRBJ2-3	TRBD1	TGTGCCAGCAGCGACATTCAGGGACAGAAAAGCACAGATACGCAGTATTTT	CASSDIQGQKSTDTQYF
NA	TRBV4-1	TRBJ1-4	NA	TGCGCCAGCAGCCAAGGGCAGGCCACAACTAATGAAAAACTGTTTTTT	CASSQGQATTNEKLFF
NA	TRBV6-5	TRBJ2-2	TRBD1	TGTGCCAGTTCTAAGACAGGGTACACCGGGGAGCTGTTTTTT	CASSKTGYTGELFF
few	TRBV12-5	TRBJ1-5	TRBD1	TGTGCTAGTGGTCCACACGACAGGGATGTGCAGCCCCAGCATTTT	CASGPHDRDVQPQHF
NA	TRBV14	TRBJ1-3	NA	TGTGCCAGCAGATCGACGGGGAGCTCTGGAAACACCATATATTTT	CASRSTGSSGNTIYF
NA	TRBV25-1	TRBJ2-1	TRBD1	TGTGCCAGCAGTGACCGGACAGGGGGACCCTACAATGAGCAGTTCTTC	CASSDRTGGPYNEQFF
once	TRBV7-2	TRBJ1-1	TRBD1	TGTGCCAGCAGCTTGGACAGGGGATCTGAAGCTTTCTTT	CASSLDRGSEAFF
NA	TRBV5-6	TRBJ2-7	TRBD1	TGTGCCAGCAGCTACCTCGGGACAGGGAGCCACGAGCAGTACTTC	CASSYLGTGSHEQYF
NA	TRBV4-3	TRBJ1-6	NA	TGCGCCAGCAGCCCATCCCAGGGCTCCTCACCCCTCCACTTT	CASSPSQGSSPLHF
few	TRBV7-9	TRBJ2-3	TRBD2	TGTGCCAGCAGTAGGGGACTAGCAGACACAGATACGCAGTATTTT	CASSRGLADTDTQYF
NA	TRBV27	TRBJ2-7	NA	TGTGCCAGCAGTCCTAGGTTTAATCGGGACGAGCAGTACTTC	CASSPRFNRDEQYF
NA	TRBV2	TRBJ2-7	NA	TGTGCCAGCAGACATGGCGGGGACGACAACTACGAGCAGTACTTC	CASRHGGDDNYEQYF
few	TRBV6-5	TRBJ1-4	NA	TGTGCCAGCAGTATGACACAAGCGGGTGAAAAACTGTTTTTT	CASSMTQAGEKLFF
once	TRBV10-1	TRBJ2-2	TRBD1	TGCGCCAGCAGTCGGGACAGGGGCGGGACCGGGGAGCTGTTTTTT	CASSRDRGGTGELFF